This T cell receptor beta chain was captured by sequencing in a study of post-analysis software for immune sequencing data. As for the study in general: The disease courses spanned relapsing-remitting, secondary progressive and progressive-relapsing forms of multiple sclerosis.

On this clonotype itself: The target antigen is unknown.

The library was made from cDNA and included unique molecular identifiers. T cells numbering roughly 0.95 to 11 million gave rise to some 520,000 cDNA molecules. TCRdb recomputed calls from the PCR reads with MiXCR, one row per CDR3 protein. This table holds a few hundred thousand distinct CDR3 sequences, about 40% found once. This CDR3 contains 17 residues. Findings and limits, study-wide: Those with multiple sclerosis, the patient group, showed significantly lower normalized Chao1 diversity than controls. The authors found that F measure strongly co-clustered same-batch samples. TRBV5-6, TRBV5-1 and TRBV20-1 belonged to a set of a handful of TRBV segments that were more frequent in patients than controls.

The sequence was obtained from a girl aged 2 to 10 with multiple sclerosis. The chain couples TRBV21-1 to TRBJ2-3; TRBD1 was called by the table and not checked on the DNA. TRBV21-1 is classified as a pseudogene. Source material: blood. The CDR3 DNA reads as TGTGCCAGCAGCAGCCCGACAGGGACTTTCGGCACAGATACGCAGTATTTT. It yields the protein CASSSPTGTFGTDTQYF.